This entry lists 7 T cell receptor beta chains sequenced from one sample in a study of cytomegalovirus exposure and HLA in healthy donors. The protocol was immunoSEQ multiplex PCR, while the TCRdb copy is restricted to in-frame clones and leaves out a portion. This table has 100,000 to 150,000 clones, roughly 89% appearing once. Specimen: PBMCs. The receptor source for this set is a woman aged 18-29 years in good health and CMV-seronegative.

This clone has a single count. The genes are TRBV6-5 and TRBJ1-5; D may be TRBD1 (5 bases). The CDR3 loop spans 14 amino acids. In germline, CDR1 is MNHEY, CDR2 SVGAGI. Trimming shortened V by 4 bases and J by 6 bases, and 13 bases separated the two germline ends. DNA of the CDR3: TGTGCCAGCAGTTCCCCGTTAGGGGCTCAGCCCCAGCATTTT. This codes for CASSSPLGAQPQHF.

The rearrangement links TRBV6-5 to TRBJ2-1; D is ambiguous. The CDR3 extends over 13 amino acids. Germline assignment: CDR1 MNHEY and CDR2 SVGAGI. Trimming shortened V by 7 bases and J by 4 bases, and 11 bases separated the two germline ends. The DNA of the CDR3 is TGTGCCAGCAAACGAGAAAAGTACAATGAGCAGTTCTTC. Its translation: CASKREKYNEQFF.

The chain uses TRBV4-3 and TRBJ1-3; TRBD1 is a possible D gene (5 bases). Trimming took off 1 base at V and 8 bases at J, with 15 bases between the two ends. Germline values: CDR1 LGHNA, CDR2 YSLEER. The CDR3 has 15 amino acids. The CDR3 region has the DNA TGCGCCAGCAGCCAAGTGTGGGACTCCTCTGACACCATATATTTT. It specifies CASSQVWDSSDTIYF.

The V call is TRBV28, the J call TRBJ2-5, with 8 bases aligning to TRBD1. Germline lookup yields CDR1 MDHEN and CDR2 SYDVKM. The CDR3 contains 15 residues. V gave up 0 bases and J gave up 5 bases; unmatched junction bases: 5. The CDR3 protein is CASSLWQGAGETQYF. CDR3 coding DNA: TGTGCCAGCAGTTTATGGCAGGGGGCGGGGGAGACCCAGTACTTC.

V gene TRBV28 combines with J gene TRBJ1-2, with 9 positions matching TRBD1. The trim removed 8 bases at V and 6 bases at J, leaving 7 bases unmatched. This CDR3 comprises 13 residues. CDR1 and CDR2 (germline): MDHEN, SYDVKM. For the CDR3, the DNA is TGTGCCAGCGGGGACAGGGAACTTAATGGCTACACCTTC. Amino acids: CASGDRELNGYTF.

The V and J genes are TRBV30 and TRBJ1-4; D gene uncertain. Per germline, CDR1 GTSNPN and CDR2 SVGIG (reference sequence). This CDR3 has 19 amino acids. The V end lost 1 base, the J end lost 0 bases, and 21 bases lay between the germline ends. In DNA form, the CDR3 reads TGTGCCTGGAGTGCCCCCCGGGGAGGACTCGCCTCAACTAATGAAAAACTGTTTTTT. It specifies CAWSAPRGGLASTNEKLFF. Combining the CDR3 with reference TRBV30 and TRBJ1-4 gives the whole variable domain SQTIHQWPATLVQPVGSPLSLECTVEGTSNPNLYWYRQAAGRGLQLLFYSVGIGQISSEVPQNLSASRPQDRQFILSSKKLLLSDSGFYLCAWSAPRGGLASTNEKLFFGSGTQLSVL.

The CDR3 here is CASSPRQGTSYEQYV. CDR3 in DNA: TGCGCCAGCAGCCCCCGACAGGGGACTTCCTACGAGCAGTACGTC. V usage is TRBV5-1 and J usage is TRBJ2-7; 8 positions match TRBD1. J was trimmed by 1 base and V by 4 bases; bases with no gene match: 7. From germline, CDR1 is SGHRS and CDR2 YFSETQ. This CDR3 comprises 15 residues.